Given below is one TCR beta chain in context. What it recognizes is unknown. This sample is part of a study of T cell repertoires in ileal Crohn's disease. Described time point: neoterminal ileum biopsy at postoperative endoscopy, about 6 months after surgery. Study-wide points: High-frequency clones were more common in sorted CD8 than CD4 cells. Compared with non-smokers, active smokers at surgery showed more clonal expansions. All patients with clonality above 26.8% had endoscopic recurrence.

The assay was immunoSEQ multiplex PCR, and TCRdb's table has in-frame clones only and misses some. The sample shows about 13,000 clones, around 80% of them seen only once. This CDR3 is built from 14 residues. Germline CDR1 is MNHNY and CDR2 is SVGAGI (reference sequence). V lost 1 base, J lost 3 bases, and 2 bases stayed unmatched. The receptor comes from an adult with Crohn's disease. What was sequenced was ileal tissue. This chain uses TRBV6-6 with TRBJ2-7, with 8 bases that match TRBD2. CDR3 sequence: CASSYYGGGYEQYF. Written as DNA, the CDR3 is TGTGCCAGCAGTTACTACGGGGGGGGCTACGAGCAGTACTTC.